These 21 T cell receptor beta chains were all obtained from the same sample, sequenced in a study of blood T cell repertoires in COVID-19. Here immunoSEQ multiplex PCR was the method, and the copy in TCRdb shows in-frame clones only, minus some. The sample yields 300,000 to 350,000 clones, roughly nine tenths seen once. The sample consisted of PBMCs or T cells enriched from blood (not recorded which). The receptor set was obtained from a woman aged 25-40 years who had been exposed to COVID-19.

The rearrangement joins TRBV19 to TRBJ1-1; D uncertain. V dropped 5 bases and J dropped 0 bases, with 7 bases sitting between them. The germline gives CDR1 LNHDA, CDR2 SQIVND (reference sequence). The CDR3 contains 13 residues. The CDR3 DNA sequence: TGTGCCAGTAGTCCCCGGGTGAACACTGAAGCTTTCTTT. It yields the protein CASSPRVNTEAFF.

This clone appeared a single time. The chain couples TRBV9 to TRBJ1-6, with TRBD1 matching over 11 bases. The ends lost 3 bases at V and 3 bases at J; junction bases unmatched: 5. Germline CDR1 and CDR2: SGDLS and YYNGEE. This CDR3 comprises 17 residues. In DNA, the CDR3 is TGTGCCAGCAGCGCACGGACAGGGGGCGTCTATAATTCACCCCTCCACTTT. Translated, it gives CASSARTGGVYNSPLHF.

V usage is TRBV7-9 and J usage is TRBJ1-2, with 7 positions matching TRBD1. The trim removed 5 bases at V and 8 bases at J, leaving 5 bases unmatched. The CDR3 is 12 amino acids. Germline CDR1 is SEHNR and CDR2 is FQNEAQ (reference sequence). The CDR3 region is CASSVTGEGYTF. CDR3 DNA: TGTGCCAGCAGCGTTACAGGGGAAGGCTACACCTTC.

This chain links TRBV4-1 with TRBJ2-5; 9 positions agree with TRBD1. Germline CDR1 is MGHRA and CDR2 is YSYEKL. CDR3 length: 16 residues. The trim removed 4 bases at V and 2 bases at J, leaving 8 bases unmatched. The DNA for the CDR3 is TGCGCCAGCAGCCCTTCCGGACAGGGGCGACAAGAGACCCAGTACTTC. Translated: CASSPSGQGRQETQYF.

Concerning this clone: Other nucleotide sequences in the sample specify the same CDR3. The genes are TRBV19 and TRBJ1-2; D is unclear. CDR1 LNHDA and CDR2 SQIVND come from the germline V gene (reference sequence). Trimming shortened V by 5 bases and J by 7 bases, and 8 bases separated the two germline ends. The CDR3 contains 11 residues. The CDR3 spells CASSQTVGYTF. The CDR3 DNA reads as TGTGCCAGTAGTCAAACGGTTGGCTACACCTTC. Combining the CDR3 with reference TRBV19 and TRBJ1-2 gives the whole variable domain DGGITQSPKYLFRKEGQNVTLSCEQNLNHDAMYWYRQDPGQGLRLIYYSQIVNDFQKGDIAEGYSVSREKKESFPLTVTSAQKNPTAFYLCASSQTVGYTFGSGTRLTVV.

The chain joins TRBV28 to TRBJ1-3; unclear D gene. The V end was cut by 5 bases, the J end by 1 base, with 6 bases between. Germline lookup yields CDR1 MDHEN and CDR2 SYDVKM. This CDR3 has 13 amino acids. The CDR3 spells CASSRTSGNTIYF. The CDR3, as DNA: TGTGCCAGCAGTCGAACATCTGGAAACACCATATATTTT.

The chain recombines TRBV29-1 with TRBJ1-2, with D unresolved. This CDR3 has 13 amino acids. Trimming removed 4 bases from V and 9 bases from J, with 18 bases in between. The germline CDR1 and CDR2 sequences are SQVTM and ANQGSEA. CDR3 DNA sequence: TGCAGCGTTGTGGCGGACTCCCGGTCGCGCTACACCTTC. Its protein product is CSVVADSRSRYTF.

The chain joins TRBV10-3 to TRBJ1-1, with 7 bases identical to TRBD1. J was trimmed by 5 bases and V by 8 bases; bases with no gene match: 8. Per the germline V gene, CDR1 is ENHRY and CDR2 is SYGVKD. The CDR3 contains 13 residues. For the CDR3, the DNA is TGTGCCATCGCAGGGGGTTTCAGGACTGAAGCTTTCTTT. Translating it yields CAIAGGFRTEAFF.

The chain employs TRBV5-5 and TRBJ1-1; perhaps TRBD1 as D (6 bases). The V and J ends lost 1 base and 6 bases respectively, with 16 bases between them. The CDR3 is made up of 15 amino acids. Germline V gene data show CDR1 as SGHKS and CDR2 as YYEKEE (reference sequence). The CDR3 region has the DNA TGTGCCAGCAGCTTGAAGGGGGTTGGTAGTTCTGAAGCTTTCTTT. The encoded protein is CASSLKGVGSSEAFF.

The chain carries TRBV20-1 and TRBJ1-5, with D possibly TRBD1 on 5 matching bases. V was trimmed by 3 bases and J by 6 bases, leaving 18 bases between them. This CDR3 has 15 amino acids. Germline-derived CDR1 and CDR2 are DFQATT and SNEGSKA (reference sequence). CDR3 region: CSASISLGGTQPQHF. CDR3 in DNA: TGCAGTGCTAGTATTAGCTTAGGAGGGACTCAGCCCCAGCATTTT.

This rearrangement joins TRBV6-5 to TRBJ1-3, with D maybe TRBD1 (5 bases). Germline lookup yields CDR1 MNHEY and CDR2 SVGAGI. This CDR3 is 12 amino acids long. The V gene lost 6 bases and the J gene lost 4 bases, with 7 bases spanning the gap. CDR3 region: CASSTGGNTIYF. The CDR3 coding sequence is TGTGCCAGCAGCACAGGCGGAAACACCATATATTTT.

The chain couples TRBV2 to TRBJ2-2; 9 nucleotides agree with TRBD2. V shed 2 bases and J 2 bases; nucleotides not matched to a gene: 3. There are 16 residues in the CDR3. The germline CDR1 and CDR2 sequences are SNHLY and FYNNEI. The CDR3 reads CASSELAGRNTGELFF. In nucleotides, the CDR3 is TGTGCCAGCAGTGAACTAGCGGGGCGCAACACCGGGGAGCTGTTTTTT.

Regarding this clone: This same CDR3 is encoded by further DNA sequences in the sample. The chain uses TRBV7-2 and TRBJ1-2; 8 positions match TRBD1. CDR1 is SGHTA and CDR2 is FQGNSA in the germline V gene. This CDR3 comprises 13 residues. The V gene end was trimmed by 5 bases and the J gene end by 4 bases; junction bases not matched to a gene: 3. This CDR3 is CASSSGQGYGYTF. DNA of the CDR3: TGTGCCAGCAGCAGTGGACAGGGCTATGGCTACACCTTC.

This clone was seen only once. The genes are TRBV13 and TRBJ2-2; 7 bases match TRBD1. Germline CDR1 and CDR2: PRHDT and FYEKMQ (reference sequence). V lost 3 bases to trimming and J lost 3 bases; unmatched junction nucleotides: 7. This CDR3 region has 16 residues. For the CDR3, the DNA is TGTGCCAGCAGCTTTCAGAGGGACAGCTACACCGGGGAGCTGTTTTTT. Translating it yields CASSFQRDSYTGELFF. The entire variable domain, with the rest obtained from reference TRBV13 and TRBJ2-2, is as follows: AAGVIQSPRHLIKEKRETATLKCYPIPRHDTVYWYQQGPGQDPQFLISFYEKMQSDKGSIPDRFSAQQFSDYHSELNMSSLELGDSALYFCASSFQRDSYTGELFFGEGSRLTVL.

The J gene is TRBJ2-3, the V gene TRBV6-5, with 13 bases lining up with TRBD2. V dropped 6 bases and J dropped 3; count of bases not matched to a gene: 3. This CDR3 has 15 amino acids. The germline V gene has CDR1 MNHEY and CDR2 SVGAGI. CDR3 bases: TGTGCCAGCAGGGGGACTAGCGGGGCTACAGATACGCAGTATTTT. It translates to CASRGTSGATDTQYF.

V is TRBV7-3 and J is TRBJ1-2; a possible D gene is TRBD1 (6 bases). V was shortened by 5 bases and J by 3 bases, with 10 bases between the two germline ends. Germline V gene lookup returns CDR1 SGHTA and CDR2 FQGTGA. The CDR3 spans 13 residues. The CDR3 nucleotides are TGTGCCAGCAGCCAACAGGGAGACTATGGCTACACCTTC. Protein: CASSQQGDYGYTF.

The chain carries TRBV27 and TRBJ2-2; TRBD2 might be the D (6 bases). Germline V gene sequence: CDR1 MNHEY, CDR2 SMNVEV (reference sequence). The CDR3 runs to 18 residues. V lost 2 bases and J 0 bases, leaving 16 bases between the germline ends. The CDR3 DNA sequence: TGTGCCAGCAGTTTAAGGGTTTGGGGGGAGGCGAACACCGGGGAGCTGTTTTTT. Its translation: CASSLRVWGEANTGELFF.

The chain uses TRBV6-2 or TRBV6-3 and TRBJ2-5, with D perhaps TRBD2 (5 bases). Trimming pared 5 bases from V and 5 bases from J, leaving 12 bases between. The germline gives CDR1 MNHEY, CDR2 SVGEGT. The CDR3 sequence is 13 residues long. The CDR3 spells CASSRGFRETQYF. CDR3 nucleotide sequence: TGTGCCAGCAGTCGGGGTTTCAGGGAGACCCAGTACTTC.

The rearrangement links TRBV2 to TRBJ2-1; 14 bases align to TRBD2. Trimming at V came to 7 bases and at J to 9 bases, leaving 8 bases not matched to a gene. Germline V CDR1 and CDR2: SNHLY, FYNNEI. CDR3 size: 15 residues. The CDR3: CASIRTSGGQGEQFF. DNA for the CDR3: TGTGCCAGCATCCGGACTAGCGGGGGGCAGGGTGAGCAGTTCTTC.

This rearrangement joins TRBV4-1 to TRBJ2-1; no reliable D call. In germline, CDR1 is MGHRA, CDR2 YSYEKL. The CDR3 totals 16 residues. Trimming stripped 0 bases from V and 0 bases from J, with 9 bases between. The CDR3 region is CASSQDNPSSYNEQFF. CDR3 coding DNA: TGCGCCAGCAGCCAAGATAACCCTAGCTCCTACAATGAGCAGTTCTTC.

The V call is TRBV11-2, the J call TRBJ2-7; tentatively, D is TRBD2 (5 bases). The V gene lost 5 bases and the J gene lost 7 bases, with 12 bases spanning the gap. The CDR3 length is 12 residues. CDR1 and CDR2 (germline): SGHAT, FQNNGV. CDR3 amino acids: CASSPKPGEQYF. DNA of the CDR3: TGTGCCAGCAGCCCGAAGCCGGGAGAGCAGTACTTC.